This TCR beta chain emerged from a study of OX40 agonist ivuxolimab in advanced cancers. V lost 1 base, J lost 2 bases, and 6 bases lay in between. Looked up from germline, CDR1 is SNHLY and CDR2 is FYNNEI. The CDR3 is made up of 14 amino acids. Here immunoSEQ multiplex PCR was the method, and the copy in TCRdb shows in-frame clones only, minus some. The repertoire consists of more than 75,000 clones, with about 88% occurring once and the leading ten covering over 0.75%. Patients who had autoimmune disease history or got systemic immunosuppression were left out. The source of this sequence is an adult with an advanced solid tumor such as melanoma, head and neck, liver or kidney cancer. This chain uses TRBV2 with TRBJ1-5; D is undetermined. The sequenced sample was CD4+ or CD8+ T cells sorted from blood, obtained in a trial of the OX40 agonist ivuxolimab. The CDR3 DNA reads as TGTGCCAGCAGTGAAGGGTGGGGCAATCAGCCCCAGCATTTT. Protein: CASSEGWGNQPQHF.